This TCR beta chain is from a study of blood T cell repertoires in COVID-19. Study-level information: Collection of acute and convalescent COVID-19 samples took place in the United States, Italy and Spain. PBMCs, B-cell-depleted T cells, or T cells were the source of the cDNA or gDNA that made up the material.

Per the authors' pipeline: By means of reference gene primer amplification, nucleated cell counts were estimated. TCRdb's table, derived via immunoSEQ multiplex PCR, lists solely in-frame clones and lacks some. V and J calls and clone size are as listed in that table; D and trimming were resolved from the DNA. This sample yields roughly 250,000 clones, of which 85% to 90% are seen a single time; over 3.5% belongs to the top ten. V dropped 3 bases and J dropped 8 bases, with 20 bases sitting between them. Germline V CDR1 and CDR2: SGHRS, YFSETQ. The CDR3 has 15 residues. The chain couples TRBV5-1 to TRBJ1-2; no definite D call. The source of this sequence is a woman aged 40 to 50 with acute or convalescent COVID-19. Sequenced sample: peripheral blood. The DNA of the CDR3 is TGCGCCAGCAGCTCCGAGACCAGCGGTGGTGGGGGCTACACCTTC. Protein: CASSSETSGGGGYTF.